The clone carrying this T cell receptor beta chain appeared a few times. Its specificity is not known. These data are taken from a study of identical twins. The study's findings and limits: Insertions were fewer in abundant cord blood beta clonotypes, whereas memory repertoires showed none of this pattern.

cDNA molecules carried unique molecular identifiers, and template switching added a universal primer site. Each CDR3 protein is one row after TCRdb ran MiXCR on the 5' RACE reads. The profile shows around 450,000 distinct CDR3 sequences, 13% to 15% of them singletons. These same data were also listed under a study on yellow fever vaccine responses in identical twins.

The TCR comes from a woman aged 18-35 years in good health. The sequencing sample was made of CD4+ T cells sorted from blood.

CDR3 in DNA: TGTGCCAGCAGTTACTCGAACGGAGCATGGGCTAACTATGGCTACACCTTC. This encodes CASSYSNGAWANYGYTF. This chain joins TRBV6-5 and TRBJ1-2; D is ambiguous. The ends were cut back, 0 bases at V and 0 bases at J, with 14 bases in the middle. This CDR3 comprises 17 residues. The germline V gene has CDR1 MNHEY and CDR2 SVGAGI.